The clone carrying this T cell receptor (beta chain) was seen once. Its antigen remains unidentified. The sample comes from a study of cytomegalovirus exposure and HLA in healthy donors. Study-wide results and caveats: Earlier results showed most TCR beta V segments being productive about 87% or about 30% of the time.

Primers: 60 Vbeta forward and 13 Jbeta reverse. The assay was immunoSEQ multiplex PCR, and TCRdb's table has in-frame clones only and misses some. The sample has 180,000 or so clones, around 80% seen once. CDR1 is LNHDA, CDR2 SQIVND, per germline (reference sequence). The CDR3 extends over 17 amino acids. Trimming stripped 3 bases from V and 4 bases from J, with 19 bases between. This TCR derives from a woman younger than 35 in good health and CMV-seronegative. The specimen was PBMCs. The chain couples TRBV19 to TRBJ2-1; D remains unclear. The CDR3 is CASSIWVGERAYNEQFF. Here the CDR3 DNA reads TGTGCCAGTAGTATTTGGGTCGGCGAGCGAGCATACAATGAGCAGTTCTTC.